The rows below give T cell receptor beta chains drawn from one sample of a study of T cell responses to AZD1222 COVID-19 vaccine. The data were produced by immunoSEQ multiplex PCR, yet TCRdb's version contains in-frame clones alone and is incomplete. The table has 200,000 to 250,000 clones, about 94% seen once. This specimen was peripheral blood, taken 28 days after the second dose of the MenACWY control vaccine. The receptor set was obtained from an adult who received the MenACWY meningococcal vaccine as a control. The CDR3 runs from the conserved cysteine through the conserved F or W. The D gene is left open where the match is weak. Clone size is shown for a subset of rows, as once, few, many or a class of expanded clone.

D gene: -; clone size: -; J gene: TRBJ2-3; V gene: TRBV5-1; CDR3 protein: CASSLGQSTDTQYF; CDR3 DNA: TGCGCCAGCAGCTTGGGACAGAGCACAGATACGCAGTATTTT
D gene: TRBD2; clone size: once; J gene: TRBJ2-3; V gene: TRBV7-6; CDR3 protein: CASSLSPGTSDDTQYF; CDR3 DNA: TGTGCCAGCAGCTTAAGCCCCGGGACTAGCGACGATACGCAGTATTTT
D gene: TRBD1; clone size: -; J gene: TRBJ1-6; V gene: TRBV6-5; CDR3 protein: CASRGQSSYNSPLHF; CDR3 DNA: TGTGCCAGCAGGGGACAGAGCTCCTATAATTCACCCCTCCACTTT
D gene: -; clone size: -; J gene: TRBJ2-5; V gene: TRBV18; CDR3 protein: CASSPRGETQYF; CDR3 DNA: TGTGCCAGCTCACCCCGCGGGGAGACCCAGTACTTC
D gene: -; clone size: -; J gene: TRBJ1-5; V gene: TRBV19; CDR3 protein: CASTTTPRGRNQPQHF; CDR3 DNA: TGTGCCAGTACCACTACCCCGCGAGGGCGAAATCAGCCCCAGCATTTT
D gene: TRBD2; clone size: -; J gene: TRBJ2-7; V gene: TRBV29-1; CDR3 protein: CSVEGEGSENEQYF; CDR3 DNA: TGCAGCGTTGAAGGGGAGGGGAGTGAAAACGAGCAGTACTTC
D gene: TRBD1; clone size: once; J gene: TRBJ1-2; V gene: TRBV30; CDR3 protein: CAWARVGGDYGYTF; CDR3 DNA: TGTGCCTGGGCCCGCGTAGGGGGCGACTATGGCTACACCTTC
D gene: -; clone size: -; J gene: TRBJ1-1; V gene: TRBV27; CDR3 protein: CASIPPNTEAFF; CDR3 DNA: TGTGCCAGCATCCCCCCGAACACTGAAGCTTTCTTT
D gene: -; clone size: -; J gene: TRBJ1-4; V gene: TRBV18; CDR3 protein: CANSPRTATNEKLFF; CDR3 DNA: TGTGCCAACTCACCCAGGACAGCAACTAATGAAAAACTGTTTTTT
D gene: TRBD1; clone size: -; J gene: TRBJ1-6; V gene: TRBV9; CDR3 protein: CASSVGTGDPNSPLHF; CDR3 DNA: TGTGCCAGCAGCGTTGGGACAGGGGATCCCAATTCACCCCTCCACTTT
D gene: TRBD1; clone size: -; J gene: TRBJ2-1; V gene: TRBV7-9; CDR3 protein: CASSLEGQGLDEQFF; CDR3 DNA: TGTGCCAGCAGCTTAGAGGGACAGGGATTGGATGAGCAGTTCTTC
D gene: -; clone size: -; J gene: TRBJ2-2; V gene: TRBV7-2; CDR3 protein: CASSLGGTGELFF; CDR3 DNA: TGTGCCAGCAGCCTAGGGGGGACCGGGGAGCTGTTTTTT
D gene: -; clone size: -; J gene: TRBJ2-1; V gene: TRBV5-1; CDR3 protein: CASSLAAQQQFF; CDR3 DNA: TGCGCCAGCAGCTTGGCCGCACAGCAGCAGTTCTTC
D gene: TRBD1; clone size: -; J gene: TRBJ2-7; V gene: TRBV15; CDR3 protein: CATSREQGGGYEQYF; CDR3 DNA: TGTGCCACCAGCAGAGAACAGGGGGGAGGCTACGAGCAGTACTTC
D gene: TRBD2; clone size: -; J gene: TRBJ2-7; V gene: TRBV4-1; CDR3 protein: CASSQSAASGAYEQYF; CDR3 DNA: TGCGCCAGCAGCCAATCGGCTGCTAGCGGGGCCTACGAGCAGTACTTC
D gene: TRBD1; clone size: -; J gene: TRBJ1-1; V gene: TRBV2; CDR3 protein: CASSYDRVGNTEAFF; CDR3 DNA: TGTGCCAGCAGTTACGACAGGGTTGGGAACACTGAAGCTTTCTTT
D gene: -; clone size: -; J gene: TRBJ2-1; V gene: TRBV12-3/TRBV12-4; CDR3 protein: CASSTSVHEQFF; CDR3 DNA: TGTGCCAGCAGTACTAGTGTCCATGAGCAGTTCTTC
D gene: -; clone size: -; J gene: TRBJ2-1; V gene: TRBV14; CDR3 protein: CASGRGNHEQFF; CDR3 DNA: TGTGCCAGCGGCCGAGGGAATCACGAGCAGTTCTTC
D gene: TRBD1; clone size: -; J gene: TRBJ2-5; V gene: TRBV30; CDR3 protein: CAWNVGQGAETQYF; CDR3 DNA: TGTGCCTGGAATGTGGGACAGGGCGCGGAGACCCAGTACTTC
D gene: -; clone size: once; J gene: TRBJ1-1; V gene: TRBV30; CDR3 protein: CAWSVQGDTEAFF; CDR3 DNA: TGTGCCTGGAGTGTTCAGGGCGACACTGAAGCTTTCTTT
D gene: -; clone size: -; J gene: TRBJ1-5; V gene: TRBV30; CDR3 protein: CAWSVQGPQHF; CDR3 DNA: TGTGCCTGGTCGGTGCAGGGACCCCAGCATTTT
D gene: TRBD1; clone size: -; J gene: TRBJ1-5; V gene: TRBV5-5; CDR3 protein: CASSSQGGNQPQHF; CDR3 DNA: TGTGCCAGCAGCTCCCAGGGGGGCAATCAGCCCCAGCATTTT
D gene: -; clone size: -; J gene: TRBJ2-7; V gene: TRBV10-3; CDR3 protein: CAITRQAGSYEQYF; CDR3 DNA: TGTGCCATCACCCGACAGGCTGGATCCTACGAGCAGTACTTC
D gene: TRBD1; clone size: -; J gene: TRBJ1-1; V gene: TRBV29-1; CDR3 protein: CSVLTGMNTEAFF; CDR3 DNA: TGCAGCGTTTTGACAGGGATGAACACTGAAGCTTTCTTT
D gene: -; clone size: -; J gene: TRBJ1-5; V gene: TRBV28; CDR3 protein: CASSVRGGGEGQPQHF; CDR3 DNA: TGTGCCAGCAGTGTGAGGGGAGGAGGGGAGGGTCAGCCCCAGCATTTT
D gene: -; clone size: -; J gene: TRBJ2-2; V gene: TRBV28; CDR3 protein: CASKDRLNTGELFF; CDR3 DNA: TGTGCCAGCAAGGACAGACTGAACACCGGGGAGCTGTTTTTT
D gene: -; clone size: -; J gene: TRBJ1-4; V gene: TRBV2; CDR3 protein: CASVTGSEKLFF; CDR3 DNA: TGTGCCAGCGTTACAGGGAGCGAAAAACTGTTTTTT
D gene: -; clone size: -; J gene: TRBJ2-2; V gene: TRBV5-1; CDR3 protein: CASSIEGTGELFF; CDR3 DNA: TGCGCCAGCAGCATTGAGGGCACCGGGGAGCTGTTTTTT
D gene: -; clone size: -; J gene: TRBJ1-1; V gene: TRBV6-5; CDR3 protein: CASRPPNKNTEAFF; CDR3 DNA: TGTGCCAGCAGACCACCGAACAAGAACACTGAAGCTTTCTTT
D gene: -; clone size: -; J gene: TRBJ2-5; V gene: TRBV6-2/TRBV6-3; CDR3 protein: CASSSVETQYF; CDR3 DNA: TGTGCCAGCAGTTCCGTCGAGACCCAGTACTTC
D gene: -; clone size: -; J gene: TRBJ1-2; V gene: TRBV7-9; CDR3 protein: CASSLATVVYGYTF; CDR3 DNA: TGTGCCAGCAGCTTAGCAACAGTCGTCTATGGCTACACCTTC
D gene: TRBD1; clone size: -; J gene: TRBJ2-5; V gene: TRBV2; CDR3 protein: CASSPDRAQETQYF; CDR3 DNA: TGTGCCAGCAGTCCAGACAGGGCCCAAGAGACCCAGTACTTC
D gene: -; clone size: -; J gene: TRBJ1-6; V gene: TRBV9; CDR3 protein: CASSLDSLDSPLHF; CDR3 DNA: TGTGCCAGCAGTTTGGACAGTTTGGATTCACCCCTCCACTTT